There are many counts of the clone carrying this T cell receptor (delta chain). The TCRdb record carries a much larger clone's protein, which differs from this DNA's translation at residue 3; a read error is the likely cause, and the protein listed here is the DNA translation. Both TRG and TRD chains were sequenced from each sorted sample. TCRdb re-processed the multiplex PCR reads using CATT. This sample has 50,000 to 65,000 delta-chain clones, with 1.5% to 2% found just once. These data are taken from a study of γδ T cells in repeated Plasmodium falciparum infection. At the level of the study: Malian gammadelta TCRs were studied during no-transmission periods and across acute malaria episodes.

The clonotype comes from a pool of human donors (malaria-infected and uninfected, not separated). Sequencing used gamma-delta T cells from blood.

This CDR3 is CAPGSASFWGRHDKLIF. Written as DNA, the CDR3 is TGTGCTCCTGGGAGCGCTTCCTTCTGGGGGAGACACGATAAACTCATCTTT. This chain uses TRDV1 with TRDJ1; 8 bases agree with TRDD3. The V gene's germline CDR1 is TSWWSYY and CDR2 QGS. The CDR3 sequence is 17 residues long.